The 21 T cell receptor beta chains reported below all come from one sample, sequenced in a study of monozygotic twins with inflammatory bowel disease. TCRdb reanalyzed the 5' RACE reads and collapses them to one entry per CDR3 protein, without DNA. The specimen's table records 330,000 or so distinct CDR3 sequences. The sequencing input was blood. The receptor source for this set is a human donor with ulcerative colitis or Crohn's disease, or a healthy co-twin of an affected twin (not recorded which).

CDR3 amino acids: CASSYPPDRGRSPLHF. The J gene is TRBJ1-6, the V gene TRBV6-5; checking the TCRdb D call of TRBD1 is not possible without DNA. Per germline, CDR1 MNHEY and CDR2 SVGAGI. The CDR3 totals 16 residues.

The chain uses TRBV5-5 and TRBJ2-5. The CDR3 consists of 15 residues. Germline lookup yields CDR1 SGHKS and CDR2 YYEKEE (reference sequence). The CDR3: CASSLVENYKETQYF.

This chain joins TRBV5-6 and TRBJ2-2. Germline V CDR1 and CDR2: SGHDT, YYEEEE. CDR3 size: 13 residues. The CDR3 reads CASSLVVNGELFF.

The J gene is TRBJ2-3, the V gene TRBV11-2. In germline, CDR1 is SGHAT, CDR2 FQNNGV. The CDR3 extends over 15 amino acids. The CDR3 loop reads CASSLDPASTDTQYF.

The CDR3 is CASSLAFFPYPQHF. J is TRBJ1-5 and V is TRBV12-3 or TRBV12-4. The CDR3 covers 14 residues.

The chain combines TRBV4-3 with TRBJ2-7. CDR1 LGHNA and CDR2 YSLEER come from the germline V gene. This CDR3 is 14 amino acids long. CDR3 in amino acids: CASSQFGGPYEQYF.

The chain joins TRBV18 to TRBJ2-1; TCRdb lists TRBD2, though no DNA is available to test this call. This CDR3 spans 16 amino acids. CDR1 and CDR2 (germline): KGHSH, LQKENI. The CDR3 reads CASSPRLAGAYNEQFF.

The V gene is TRBV11-2, the J gene TRBJ2-5; no DNA is available, so the TRBD1 call from TCRdb remains unchecked. The V gene's germline CDR1 is SGHAT and CDR2 FQNNGV. The CDR3 covers 15 residues. Here the CDR3 reads CASRRGQLNQETQYF. Together with reference TRBV11-2 and TRBJ2-5, the CDR3 gives the full variable domain: EAGVAQSPRYKIIEKRQSVAFWCNPISGHATLYWYQQILGQGPKLLIQFQNNGVVDDSQLPKDRFSAERLKGVDSTLKIQPAKLEDSAVYLCASRRGQLNQETQYFGPGTRLLVL.

This chain uses TRBV5-6 with TRBJ2-5; with no DNA, the TCRdb D assignment of TRBD1 cannot be verified. The CDR3 consists of 17 residues. CDR1 is SGHDT, CDR2 YYEEEE, per germline. The CDR3 loop reads CASSLRDKWYPEETQYF.

This sequence joins TRBV11-2 and TRBJ2-2; checking the TCRdb D call of TRBD1 is not possible without DNA. The CDR3 is made up of 15 amino acids. Germline-derived CDR1 and CDR2 are SGHAT and FQNNGV. The CDR3 reads CASSLRGQDTGELFF.

This rearrangement joins TRBV4-1 to TRBJ1-4. CDR3 size: 15 residues. CDR1 is MGHRA, CDR2 YSYEKL, per germline. Here the CDR3 reads CASSQEARTNEKLFF.

V usage is TRBV18 and J usage is TRBJ2-3; absent DNA, TCRdb's TRBD1 call cannot be checked. This CDR3 is built from 13 residues. The germline gives CDR1 KGHSH, CDR2 LQKENI. This chain's CDR3 is CATASGGTDTQYF.

CDR3 in amino acids: CSVQAARQGHYEQYF. The chain joins TRBV20-1 to TRBJ2-7; lacking DNA, the TRBD1 call made by TCRdb goes unchecked. The germline CDR1 and CDR2 sequences are DFQATT and SNEGSKA (reference sequence). This CDR3 region has 15 residues.

This chain connects TRBV7-2 to TRBJ2-1; lacking DNA, the TRBD1 call made by TCRdb goes unchecked. CDR1 and CDR2 from the germline V gene are SGHTA and FQGNSA. There are 15 residues in the CDR3. This CDR3 reads CASSLTGTGLTEQFF. The whole variable domain, remainder taken from reference TRBV7-2 and TRBJ2-1, is GAGVSQSPSNKVTEKGKDVELRCDPISGHTALYWYRQSLGQGLEFLIYFQGNSAPDKSGLPSDRFSAERTGGSVSTLTIQRTQQEDSAVYLCASSLTGTGLTEQFFGPGTRLTVL.

J is TRBJ2-5 and V is TRBV20-1. Germline V lookup: CDR1 DFQATT, CDR2 SNEGSKA (reference sequence). The CDR3 has 12 amino acids. The chain's CDR3 is CSARDTGETQYF.

The rearrangement links TRBV27 to TRBJ1-5; TCRdb calls TRBD1, which cannot be checked without DNA. Germline V lookup: CDR1 MNHEY, CDR2 SMNVEV (reference sequence). This CDR3 spans 13 amino acids. CDR3 region: CASSLGLSQPQHF.

The chain joins TRBV12-3 or TRBV12-4 to TRBJ2-7; checking the TCRdb D call of TRBD1 is not possible without DNA. The CDR3 runs to 12 residues. CDR3 sequence: CASSAEGYEQYF.

Here the CDR3 reads CASSRPGTASPRYEQYF. This rearrangement joins TRBV11-2 to TRBJ2-7; the D call from TCRdb, TRBD2, cannot be confirmed without DNA. The CDR3 extends over 17 amino acids. Germline V CDR1 and CDR2: SGHAT, FQNNGV.

V is TRBV2 and J is TRBJ1-1; as DNA is missing, the TRBD1 call by TCRdb cannot be tested. Germline CDR1 SNHLY, CDR2 FYNNEI. The CDR3 covers 13 residues. CDR3 sequence: CASSVTGATEAFF.

The chain links TRBV5-1 to TRBJ2-4; lacking DNA, the TRBD2 call made by TCRdb goes unchecked. Germline values: CDR1 SGHRS, CDR2 YFSETQ. This CDR3 has 14 amino acids. CDR3: CASSPGLAGNIQYF.

The chain combines TRBV7-2 with TRBJ1-2; TCRdb names TRBD1, which stays unverified in the absence of DNA. The CDR3 is 15 residues long. Germline V lookup: CDR1 SGHTA, CDR2 FQGNSA. CDR3 region: CASSLRDRGVYGYTF.